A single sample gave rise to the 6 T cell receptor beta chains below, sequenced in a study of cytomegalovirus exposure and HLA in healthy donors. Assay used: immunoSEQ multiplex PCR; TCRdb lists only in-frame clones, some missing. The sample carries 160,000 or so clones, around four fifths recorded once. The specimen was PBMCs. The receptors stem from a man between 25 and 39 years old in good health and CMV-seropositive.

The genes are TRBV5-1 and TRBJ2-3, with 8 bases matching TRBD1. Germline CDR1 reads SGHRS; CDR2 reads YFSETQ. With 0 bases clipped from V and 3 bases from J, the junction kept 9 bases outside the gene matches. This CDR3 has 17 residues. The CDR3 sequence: CASSLVLRQGITDTQYF. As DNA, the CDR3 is TGCGCCAGCAGCTTGGTCCTCCGACAGGGGATTACAGATACGCAGTATTTT.

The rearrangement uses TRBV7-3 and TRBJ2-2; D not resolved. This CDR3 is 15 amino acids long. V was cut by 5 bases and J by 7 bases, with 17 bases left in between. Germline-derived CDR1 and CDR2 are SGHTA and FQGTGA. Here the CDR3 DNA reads TGTGCCAGCAGCCCACCTTTATACCTCGGCGGGGAGCTGTTTTTT. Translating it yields CASSPPLYLGGELFF.

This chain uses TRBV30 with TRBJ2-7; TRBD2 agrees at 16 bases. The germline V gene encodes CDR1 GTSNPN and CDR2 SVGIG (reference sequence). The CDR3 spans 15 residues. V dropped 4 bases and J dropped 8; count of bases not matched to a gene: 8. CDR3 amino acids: CAWTGTSGGDVKQYF. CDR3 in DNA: TGTGCCTGGACCGGGACTAGCGGGGGGGATGTCAAGCAGTACTTC.

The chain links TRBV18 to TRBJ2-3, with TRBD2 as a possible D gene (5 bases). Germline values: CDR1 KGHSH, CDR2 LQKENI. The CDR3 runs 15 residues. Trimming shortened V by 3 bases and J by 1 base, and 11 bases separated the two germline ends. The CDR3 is CASSPSSQRTDTQYF. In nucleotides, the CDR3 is TGTGCCAGCTCACCCTCTAGCCAGCGCACAGATACGCAGTATTTT.

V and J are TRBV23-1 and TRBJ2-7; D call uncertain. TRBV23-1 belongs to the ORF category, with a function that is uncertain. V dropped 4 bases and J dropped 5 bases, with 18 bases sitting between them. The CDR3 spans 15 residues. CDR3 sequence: CASSLSPPIPNEQYF. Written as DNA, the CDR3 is TGCGCCAGCAGTCTTAGCCCCCCAATCCCTAACGAGCAGTACTTC.

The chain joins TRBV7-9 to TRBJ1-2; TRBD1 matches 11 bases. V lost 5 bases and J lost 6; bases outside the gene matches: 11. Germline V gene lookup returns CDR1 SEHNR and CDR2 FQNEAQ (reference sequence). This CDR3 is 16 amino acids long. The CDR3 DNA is TGTGCCAGCAGCGTCTATCTCGGGACAGGGGGAGATGGCTACACCTTC. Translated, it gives CASSVYLGTGGDGYTF. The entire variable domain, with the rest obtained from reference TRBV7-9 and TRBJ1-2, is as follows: DTGVSQNPRHKITKRGQNVTFRCDPISEHNRLYWYRQTLGQGPEFLTYFQNEAQLEKSRLLSDRFSAERPKGSFSTLEIQRTEQGDSAMYLCASSVYLGTGGDGYTFGSGTRLTVV.